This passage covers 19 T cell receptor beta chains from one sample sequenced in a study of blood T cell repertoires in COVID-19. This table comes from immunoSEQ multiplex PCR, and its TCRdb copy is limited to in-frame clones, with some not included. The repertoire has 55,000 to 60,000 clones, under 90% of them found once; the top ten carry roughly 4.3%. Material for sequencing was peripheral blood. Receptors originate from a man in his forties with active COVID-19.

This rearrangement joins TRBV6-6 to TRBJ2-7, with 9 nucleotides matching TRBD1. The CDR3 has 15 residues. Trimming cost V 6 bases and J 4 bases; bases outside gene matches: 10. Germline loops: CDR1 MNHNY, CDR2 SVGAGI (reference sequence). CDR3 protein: CASRPTGGMAYEQYF. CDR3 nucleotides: TGTGCCAGCAGGCCCACAGGGGGCATGGCGTACGAGCAGTACTTC.

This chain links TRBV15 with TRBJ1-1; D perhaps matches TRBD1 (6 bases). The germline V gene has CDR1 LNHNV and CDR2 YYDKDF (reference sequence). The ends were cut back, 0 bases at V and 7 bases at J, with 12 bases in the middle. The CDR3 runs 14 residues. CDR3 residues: CATSRDGAGDEAFF. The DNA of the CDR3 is TGTGCCACCAGCAGAGATGGGGCAGGGGATGAAGCTTTCTTT.

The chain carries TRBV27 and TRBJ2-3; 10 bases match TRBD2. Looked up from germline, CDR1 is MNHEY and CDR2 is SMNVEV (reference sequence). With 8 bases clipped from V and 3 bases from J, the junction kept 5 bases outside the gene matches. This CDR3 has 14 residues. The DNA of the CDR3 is TGTGCCAGCGGATCGGGACTAGCGACAGATACGCAGTATTTT. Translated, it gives CASGSGLATDTQYF.

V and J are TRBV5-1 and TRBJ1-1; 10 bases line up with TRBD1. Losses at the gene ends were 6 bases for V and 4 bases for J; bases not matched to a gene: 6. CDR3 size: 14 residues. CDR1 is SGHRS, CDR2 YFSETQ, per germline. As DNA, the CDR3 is TGCGCCAGCAAGTTCGGACAGGGGGGCACTGAAGCTTTCTTT. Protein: CASKFGQGGTEAFF.

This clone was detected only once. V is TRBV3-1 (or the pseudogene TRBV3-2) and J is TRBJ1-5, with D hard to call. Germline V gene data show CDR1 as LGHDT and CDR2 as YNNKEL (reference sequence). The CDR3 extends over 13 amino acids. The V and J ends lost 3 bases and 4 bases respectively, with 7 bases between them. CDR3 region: CASSQQRNQPQHF. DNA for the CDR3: TGTGCCAGCAGCCAGCAGAGGAATCAGCCCCAGCATTTT.

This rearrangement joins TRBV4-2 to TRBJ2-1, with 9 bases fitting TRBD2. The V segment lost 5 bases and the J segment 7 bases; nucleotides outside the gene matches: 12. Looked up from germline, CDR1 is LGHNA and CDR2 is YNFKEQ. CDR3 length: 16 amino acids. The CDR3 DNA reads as TGTGCCAGCAGCTTATTAGCGGGAGAATCGGGGAATGAGCAGTTCTTC. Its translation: CASSLLAGESGNEQFF.

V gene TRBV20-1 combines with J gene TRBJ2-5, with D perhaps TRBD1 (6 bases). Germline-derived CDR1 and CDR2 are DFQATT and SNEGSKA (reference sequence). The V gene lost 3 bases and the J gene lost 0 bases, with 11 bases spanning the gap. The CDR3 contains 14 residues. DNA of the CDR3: TGCAGTGCTAGTCCGACAGGTGACCAAGAGACCCAGTACTTC. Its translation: CSASPTGDQETQYF.

As DNA, the CDR3 is TGTGCCAGCCTACAGGGGTCCGGAAACACCATATATTTT. The encoded protein is CASLQGSGNTIYF. The rearrangement links TRBV2 to TRBJ1-3, with TRBD1 matching over 7 bases. Germline V gene sequence: CDR1 SNHLY, CDR2 FYNNEI. Trimming cost V 8 bases and J 4 bases; bases outside gene matches: 5. CDR3 length: 13 residues.

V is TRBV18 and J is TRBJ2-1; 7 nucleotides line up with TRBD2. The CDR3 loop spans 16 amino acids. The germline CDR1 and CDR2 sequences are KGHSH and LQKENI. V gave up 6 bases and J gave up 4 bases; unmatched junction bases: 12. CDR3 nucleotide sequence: TGTGCCAGCTCGGTTCGGGGCGGGAGCGGGTACAATGAGCAGTTCTTC. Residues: CASSVRGGSGYNEQFF.

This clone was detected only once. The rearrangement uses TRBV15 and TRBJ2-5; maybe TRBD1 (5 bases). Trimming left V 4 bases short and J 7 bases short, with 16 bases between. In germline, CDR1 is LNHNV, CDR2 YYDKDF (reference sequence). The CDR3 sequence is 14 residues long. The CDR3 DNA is TGTGCCACCAGCACCACGACAGCCCCAGGGACCCAGTACTTC. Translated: CATSTTTAPGTQYF.

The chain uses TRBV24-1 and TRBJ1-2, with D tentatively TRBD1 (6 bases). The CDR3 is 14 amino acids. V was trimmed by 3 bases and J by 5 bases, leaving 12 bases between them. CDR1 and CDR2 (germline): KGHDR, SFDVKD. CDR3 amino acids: CATSDRGQLYGYTF. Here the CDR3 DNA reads TGTGCCACCAGTGATAGGGGACAACTATATGGCTACACCTTC.

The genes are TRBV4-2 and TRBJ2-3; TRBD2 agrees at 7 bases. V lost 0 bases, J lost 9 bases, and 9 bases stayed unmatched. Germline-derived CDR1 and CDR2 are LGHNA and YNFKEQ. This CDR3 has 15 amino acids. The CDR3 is CASSQERGRDVTQYF. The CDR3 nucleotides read TGTGCCAGCAGCCAAGAACGAGGGAGGGACGTCACGCAGTATTTT.

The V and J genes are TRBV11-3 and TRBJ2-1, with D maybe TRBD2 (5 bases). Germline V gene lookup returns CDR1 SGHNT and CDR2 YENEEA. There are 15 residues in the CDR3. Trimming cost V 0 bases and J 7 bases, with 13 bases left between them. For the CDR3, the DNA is TGTGCCAGCAGCTTAGACCCGGGCCCGGGGAATGAGCAGTTCTTC. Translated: CASSLDPGPGNEQFF.

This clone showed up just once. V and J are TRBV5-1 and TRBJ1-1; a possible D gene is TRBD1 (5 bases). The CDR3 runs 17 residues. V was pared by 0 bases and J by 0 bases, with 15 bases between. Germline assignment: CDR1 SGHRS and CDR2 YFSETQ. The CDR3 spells CASSLGTKSAMNTEAFF. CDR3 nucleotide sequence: TGCGCCAGCAGCTTGGGGACAAAGAGCGCTATGAACACTGAAGCTTTCTTT.

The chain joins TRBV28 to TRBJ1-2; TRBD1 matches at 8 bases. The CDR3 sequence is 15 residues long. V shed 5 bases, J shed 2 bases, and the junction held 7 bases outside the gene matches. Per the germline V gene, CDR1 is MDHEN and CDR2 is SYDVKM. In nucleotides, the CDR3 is TGTGCCAGCAGTCGAGGGGACAGGAGAAACTATGGCTACACCTTC. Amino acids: CASSRGDRRNYGYTF.

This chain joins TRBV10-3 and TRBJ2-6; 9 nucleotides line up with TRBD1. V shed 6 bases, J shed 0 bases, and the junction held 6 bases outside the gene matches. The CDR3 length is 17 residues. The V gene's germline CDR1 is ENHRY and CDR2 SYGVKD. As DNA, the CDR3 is TGTGCCATCAGCCCGACAGGGGGGGCCTCTGGGGCCAACGTCCTGACTTTC. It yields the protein CAISPTGGASGANVLTF.

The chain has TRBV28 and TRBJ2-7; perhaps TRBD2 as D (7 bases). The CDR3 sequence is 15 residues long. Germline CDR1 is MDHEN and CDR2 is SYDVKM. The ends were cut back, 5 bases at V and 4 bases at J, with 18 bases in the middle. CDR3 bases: TGTGCCAGCAGTGATGGGGGGGCTAGCGGATACGAGCAGTACTTC. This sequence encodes CASSDGGASGYEQYF.

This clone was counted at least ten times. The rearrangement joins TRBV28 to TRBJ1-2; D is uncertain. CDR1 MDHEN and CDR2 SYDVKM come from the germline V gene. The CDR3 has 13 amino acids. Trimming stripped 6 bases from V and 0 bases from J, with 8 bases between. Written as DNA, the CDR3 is TGTGCCAGCAGGAGGGCATCTAACTATGGCTACACCTTC. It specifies CASRRASNYGYTF.

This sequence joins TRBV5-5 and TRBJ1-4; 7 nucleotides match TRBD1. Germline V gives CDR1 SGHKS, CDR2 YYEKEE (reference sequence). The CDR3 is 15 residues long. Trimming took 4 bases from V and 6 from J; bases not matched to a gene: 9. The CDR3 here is CASSPKGALHEKLFF. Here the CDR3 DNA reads TGTGCCAGCAGCCCCAAGGGGGCTTTACATGAAAAACTGTTTTTT. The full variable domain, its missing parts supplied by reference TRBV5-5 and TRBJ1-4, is DAGVTQSPTHLIKTRGQQVTLRCSPISGHKSVSWYQQVLGQGPQFIFQYYEKEERGRGNFPDRFSARQFPNYSSELNVNALLLGDSALYLCASSPKGALHEKLFFGSGTQLSVL.